This T cell receptor beta chain is from a study of OX40 agonist ivuxolimab in advanced cancers. Study as a whole: Six ivuxolimab dose levels, 0.01 to 10 mg/kg, were given intravenously every 2 weeks. Study-wide points: In general, CD8+ T cells held more expanded clones than CD4+ did, on average. The CD4+ and CD8+ T cells in the blood had expanded clonally by week 6 at 0.1 to 3.0 mg/kg. Some patients who did not respond also had low normalized T-cell clonal expansion.

About this clone: Its antigen remains unknown.

The table came from immunoSEQ multiplex PCR; TCRdb's copy has only in-frame clones and leaves some out. This repertoire shows tens of thousands of clones, approximately 90% found once; its top ten account for 20% to 25%. Germline V lookup: CDR1 SGHNT, CDR2 YYREEE (reference sequence). This CDR3 spans 12 amino acids. With 3 bases removed from V and 4 bases from J, the gap between germline ends came to 6 bases. This material consisted of CD4+ or CD8+ T cells sorted from blood, taken in a trial of the OX40 agonist ivuxolimab. This sequence originates from an adult with an advanced solid tumor such as melanoma, head and neck, liver or kidney cancer. This chain joins TRBV5-4 and TRBJ2-3; D not certain. CDR3 sequence (DNA): TGTGCCAGCAGCTCCCTTTCAGATACGCAGTATTTT. This codes for CASSSLSDTQYF.